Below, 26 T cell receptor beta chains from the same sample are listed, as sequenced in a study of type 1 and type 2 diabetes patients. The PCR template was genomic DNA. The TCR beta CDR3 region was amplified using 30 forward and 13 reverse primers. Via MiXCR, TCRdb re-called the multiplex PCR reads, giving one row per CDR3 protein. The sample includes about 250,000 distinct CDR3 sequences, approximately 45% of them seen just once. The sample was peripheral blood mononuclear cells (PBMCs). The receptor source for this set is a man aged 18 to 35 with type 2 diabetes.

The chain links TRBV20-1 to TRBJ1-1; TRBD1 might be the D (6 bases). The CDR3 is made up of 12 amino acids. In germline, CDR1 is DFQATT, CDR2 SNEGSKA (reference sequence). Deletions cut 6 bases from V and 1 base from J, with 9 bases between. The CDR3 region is CSAEGGNTEAFF. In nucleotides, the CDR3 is TGCAGTGCGGAAGGGGGGAACACTGAAGCTTTCTTT.

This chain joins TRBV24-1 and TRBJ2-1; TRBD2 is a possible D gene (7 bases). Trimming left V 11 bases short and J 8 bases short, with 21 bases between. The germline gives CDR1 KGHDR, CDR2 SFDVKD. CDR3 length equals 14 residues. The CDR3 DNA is TGTGCCAGCCTCCAATCACCGGGGGGCTATGAGCAGTTCTTC. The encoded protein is CASLQSPGGYEQFF.

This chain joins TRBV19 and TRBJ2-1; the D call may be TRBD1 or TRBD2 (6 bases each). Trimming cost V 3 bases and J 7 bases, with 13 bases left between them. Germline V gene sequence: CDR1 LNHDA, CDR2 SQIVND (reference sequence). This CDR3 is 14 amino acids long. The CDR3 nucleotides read TGTGCCAGTAGTATGGCAGGGGAGGTGAATGAGCAGTTCTTC. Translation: CASSMAGEVNEQFF.

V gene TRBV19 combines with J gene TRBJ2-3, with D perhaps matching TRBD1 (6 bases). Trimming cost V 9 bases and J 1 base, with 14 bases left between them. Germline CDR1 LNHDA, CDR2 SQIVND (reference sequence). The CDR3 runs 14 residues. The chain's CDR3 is CASETGIGTDTQYF. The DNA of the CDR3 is TGTGCCAGCGAAACAGGGATCGGCACAGATACGCAGTATTTT.

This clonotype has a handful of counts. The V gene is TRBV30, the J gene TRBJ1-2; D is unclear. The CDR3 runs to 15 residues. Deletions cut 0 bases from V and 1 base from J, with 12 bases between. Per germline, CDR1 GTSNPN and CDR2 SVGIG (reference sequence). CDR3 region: CAWSVRERSNYGYTF. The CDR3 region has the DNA TGTGCCTGGAGTGTACGGGAAAGGAGTAACTATGGCTACACCTTC.

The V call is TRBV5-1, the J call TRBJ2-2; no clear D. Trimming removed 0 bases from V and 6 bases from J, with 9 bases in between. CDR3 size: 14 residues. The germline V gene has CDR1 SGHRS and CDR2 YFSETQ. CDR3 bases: TGCGCCAGCAGCTTGGAAGGGTTCCCCGGGGAGCTGTTTTTT. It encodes CASSLEGFPGELFF.

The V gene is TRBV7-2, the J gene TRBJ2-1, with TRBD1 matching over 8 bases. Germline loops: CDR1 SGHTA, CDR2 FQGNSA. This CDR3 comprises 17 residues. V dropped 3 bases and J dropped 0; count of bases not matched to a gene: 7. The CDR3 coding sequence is TGTGCCAGCAGCTTTCCTTGGGACAGGAGCTCCTACAATGAGCAGTTCTTC. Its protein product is CASSFPWDRSSYNEQFF.

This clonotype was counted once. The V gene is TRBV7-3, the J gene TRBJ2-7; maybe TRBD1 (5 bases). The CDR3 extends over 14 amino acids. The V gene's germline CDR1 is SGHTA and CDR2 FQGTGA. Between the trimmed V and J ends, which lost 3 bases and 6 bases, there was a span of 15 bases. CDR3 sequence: CASSFSSGACEQYF. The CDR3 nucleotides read TGTGCCAGCAGCTTTAGCTCTGGGGCCTGCGAGCAGTACTTC. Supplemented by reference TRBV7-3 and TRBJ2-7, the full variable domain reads GAGVSQTPSNKVTEKGKYVELRCDPISGHTALYWYRQSLGQGPEFLIYFQGTGAADDSGLPNDRFFAVRPEGSVSTLKIQRTERGDSAVYLCASSFSSGACEQYFGPGTRLTVT.

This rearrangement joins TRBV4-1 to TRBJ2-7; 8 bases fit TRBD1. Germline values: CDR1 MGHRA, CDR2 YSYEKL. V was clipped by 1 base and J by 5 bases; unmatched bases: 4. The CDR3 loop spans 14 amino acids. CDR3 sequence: CASSQVTGEDEQYF. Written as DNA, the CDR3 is TGCGCCAGCAGCCAAGTGACAGGGGAAGACGAGCAGTACTTC.

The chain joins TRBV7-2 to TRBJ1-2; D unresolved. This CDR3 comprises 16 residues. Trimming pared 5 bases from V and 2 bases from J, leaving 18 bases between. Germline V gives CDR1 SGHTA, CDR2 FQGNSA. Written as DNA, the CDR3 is TGTGCCAGCAGCCCCCAAGAGGGTGGGCCCAACTATGGCTACACCTTC. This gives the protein CASSPQEGGPNYGYTF.

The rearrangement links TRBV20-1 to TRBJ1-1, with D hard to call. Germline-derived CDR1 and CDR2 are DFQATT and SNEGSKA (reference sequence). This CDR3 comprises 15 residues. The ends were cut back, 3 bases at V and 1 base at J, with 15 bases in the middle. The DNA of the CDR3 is TGCAGTGCTAGGTACGATCGAGGGCAGAACACTGAAGCTTTCTTT. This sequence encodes CSARYDRGQNTEAFF.

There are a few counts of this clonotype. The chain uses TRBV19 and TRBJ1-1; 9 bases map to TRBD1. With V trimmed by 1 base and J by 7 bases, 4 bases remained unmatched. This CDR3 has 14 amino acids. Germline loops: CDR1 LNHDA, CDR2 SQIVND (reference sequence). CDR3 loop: CASSIATGGYEAFF. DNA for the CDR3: TGTGCCAGTAGTATAGCTACAGGGGGCTATGAAGCTTTCTTT.

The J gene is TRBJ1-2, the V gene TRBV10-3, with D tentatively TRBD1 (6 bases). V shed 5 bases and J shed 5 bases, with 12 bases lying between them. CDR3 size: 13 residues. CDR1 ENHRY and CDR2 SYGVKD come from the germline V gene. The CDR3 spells CAISTDSLYGYTF. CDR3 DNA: TGTGCCATCAGTACGGACAGTCTTTATGGCTACACCTTC.

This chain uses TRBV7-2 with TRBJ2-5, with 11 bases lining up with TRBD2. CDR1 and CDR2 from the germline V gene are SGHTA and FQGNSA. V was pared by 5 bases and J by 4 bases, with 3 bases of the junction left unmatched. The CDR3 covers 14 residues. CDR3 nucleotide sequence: TGTGCCAGCAGCGTCCTAGCGGGAGGAGAGACCCAGTACTTC. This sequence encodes CASSVLAGGETQYF.

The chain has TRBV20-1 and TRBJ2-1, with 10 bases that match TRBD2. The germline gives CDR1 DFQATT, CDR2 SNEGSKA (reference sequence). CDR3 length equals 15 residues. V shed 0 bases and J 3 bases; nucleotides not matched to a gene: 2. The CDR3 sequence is CSARDLAGDYNEQFF. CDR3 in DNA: TGCAGTGCTAGAGATCTAGCGGGGGACTACAATGAGCAGTTCTTC.

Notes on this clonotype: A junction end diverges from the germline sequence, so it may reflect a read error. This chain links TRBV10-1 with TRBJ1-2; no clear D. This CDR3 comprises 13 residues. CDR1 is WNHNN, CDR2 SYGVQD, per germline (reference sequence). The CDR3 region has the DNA TGCGCCAGCGGTGAGTCGGGAACCTATGACTACACCTTC. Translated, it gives CASGESGTYDYTF.

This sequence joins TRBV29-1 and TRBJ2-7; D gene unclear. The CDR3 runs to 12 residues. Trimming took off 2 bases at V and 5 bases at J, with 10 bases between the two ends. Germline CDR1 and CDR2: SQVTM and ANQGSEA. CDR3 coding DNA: TGCAGCGTTGAATCTCTAGGTCACGAGCAGTACTTC. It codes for CSVESLGHEQYF.

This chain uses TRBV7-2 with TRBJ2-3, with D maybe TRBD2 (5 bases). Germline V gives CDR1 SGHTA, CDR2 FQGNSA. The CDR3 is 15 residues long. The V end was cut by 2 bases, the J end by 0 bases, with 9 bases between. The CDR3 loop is CASSLLGGSTDTQYF. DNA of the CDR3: TGTGCCAGCAGCTTATTAGGAGGAAGCACAGATACGCAGTATTTT.

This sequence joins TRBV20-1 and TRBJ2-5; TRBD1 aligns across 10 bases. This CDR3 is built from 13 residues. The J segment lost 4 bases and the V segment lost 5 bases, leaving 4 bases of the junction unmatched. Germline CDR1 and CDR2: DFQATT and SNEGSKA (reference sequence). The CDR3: CSARTGGIETQYF. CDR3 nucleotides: TGCAGTGCTCGGACAGGGGGAATAGAGACCCAGTACTTC.

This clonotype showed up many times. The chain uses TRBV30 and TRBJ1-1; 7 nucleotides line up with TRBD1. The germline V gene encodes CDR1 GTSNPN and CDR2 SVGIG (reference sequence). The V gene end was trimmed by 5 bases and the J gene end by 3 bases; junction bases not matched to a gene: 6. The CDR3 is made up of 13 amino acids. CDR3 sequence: CAWLGGADTEAFF. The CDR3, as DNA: TGTGCCTGGCTAGGGGGCGCGGACACTGAAGCTTTCTTT.

The CDR3 here is CASSGTGRNQPQHF. DNA for the CDR3: TGTGCCAGTAGTGGGACAGGACGAAATCAGCCCCAGCATTTT. The rearrangement links TRBV19 to TRBJ1-5, with 8 bases identical to TRBD1. The CDR3 has 14 amino acids. The junction had 4 bases not matched to a gene; V was cut back by 5 bases and J by 4 bases. Germline assignment: CDR1 LNHDA and CDR2 SQIVND (reference sequence).

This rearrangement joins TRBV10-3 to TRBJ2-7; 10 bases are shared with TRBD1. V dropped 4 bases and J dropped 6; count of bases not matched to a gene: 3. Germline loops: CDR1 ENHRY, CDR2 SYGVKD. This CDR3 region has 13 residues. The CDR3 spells CAISGTGGGEQYF. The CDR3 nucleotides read TGTGCCATCAGTGGGACAGGGGGAGGCGAGCAGTACTTC.

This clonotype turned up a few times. This CDR3 is CASSYDGGTDTQYF. In DNA form, the CDR3 reads TGTGCCAGCAGTTATGATGGCGGCACAGATACGCAGTATTTT. The chain recombines TRBV12-3 or TRBV12-4 with TRBJ2-3, with D unclear. The germline V and J ends were trimmed by 4 bases and 1 base, with 9 bases remaining between them. The CDR3 is 14 residues long.

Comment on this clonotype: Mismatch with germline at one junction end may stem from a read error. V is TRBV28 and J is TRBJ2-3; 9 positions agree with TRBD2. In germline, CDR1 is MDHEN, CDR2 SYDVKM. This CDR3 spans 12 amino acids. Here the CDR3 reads CASGGPGDTQYF. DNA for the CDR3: TGCGCCAGCGGGGGGCCGGGAGATACGCAGTATTTT.

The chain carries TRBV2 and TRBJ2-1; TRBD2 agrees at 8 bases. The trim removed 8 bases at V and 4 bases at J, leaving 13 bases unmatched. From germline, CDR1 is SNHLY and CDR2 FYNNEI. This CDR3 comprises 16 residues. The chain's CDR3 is CASSLIVAGRYNEQFF. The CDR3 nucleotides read TGTGCCAGCTCCCTAATTGTAGCGGGACGTTACAATGAGCAGTTCTTC.

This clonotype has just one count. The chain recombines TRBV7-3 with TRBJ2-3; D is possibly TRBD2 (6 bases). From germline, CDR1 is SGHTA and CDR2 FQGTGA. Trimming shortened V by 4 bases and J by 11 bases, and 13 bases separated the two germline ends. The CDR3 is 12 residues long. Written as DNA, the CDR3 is TGTGCCAGCAGCTCCCATCCGGGAGAGCAGTATTTT. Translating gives CASSSHPGEQYF.